These 9 T cell receptor beta chains were sequenced from one sample in a study of shared clonotypes between healthy human individuals (dated by TCRdb to about 2020). Library preparation employed the immunoSEQ multiplex PCR assay. What TCRdb holds here is the immuneACCESS table cut down to in-frame rearrangements. Part of the clones is not present; checked against another copy, under half of the missing clones reflect an unresolved V gene, and the others are unexplained. Across this sample there are millions of clones, with 80% to 95% seen only once. The ten biggest clones cover 0.39% of the sample. The material sequenced was naive CD4+ T cells from PBMCs. The cell subset or site label for this specimen denotes: CD45RA+ positively selected. The receptor source for this set is a man younger than 35 in good health. Some clones in this sample may be carry-over from other donors' samples.

This sequence joins TRBV5-1 and TRBJ1-1; TRBD1 matches at 9 bases. J was trimmed by 0 bases and V by 4 bases; bases with no gene match: 13. This CDR3 comprises 18 residues. CDR1 and CDR2 (germline): SGHRS, YFSETQ. The DNA for the CDR3 is TGCGCCAGCAGCCTCACCGGGACAGGGTTTGCCATGAACACTGAAGCTTTCTTT. Its translation: CASSLTGTGFAMNTEAFF.

The V gene is TRBV15, the J gene TRBJ1-5; no reliable D call. Per the germline V gene, CDR1 is LNHNV and CDR2 is YYDKDF (reference sequence). CDR3 size: 17 residues. Deletions cut 0 bases from V and 3 bases from J, with 15 bases between. DNA for the CDR3: TGTGCCACCAGCAGAGATGGTAGCCCTGTTTACAATCAGCCCCAGCATTTT. Amino acids: CATSRDGSPVYNQPQHF.

V and J are TRBV9 and TRBJ1-1; D unresolved. CDR1 and CDR2 from the germline V gene are SGDLS and YYNGEE. V lost 4 bases, J lost 1 base, and 17 bases lay in between. The length of the CDR3 is 16 residues. The CDR3, as DNA: TGTGCCAGCAGCCCCCAAATACCACCGTCGAACACTGAAGCTTTCTTT. Its translation is CASSPQIPPSNTEAFF.

About this clone itself: Other DNA sequences from this sample encode an identical CDR3 as well. This chain links TRBV7-9 with TRBJ2-3; 8 nucleotides agree with TRBD2. The CDR3 spans 14 residues. Germline CDR1 reads SEHNR; CDR2 reads FQNEAQ (reference sequence). V trimming: 3 bases; J trimming: 1 base; junction bases outside the gene matches: 0. The CDR3 is CASSFSGGTDTQYF. The CDR3 nucleotides are TGTGCCAGCAGCTTTAGCGGGGGCACAGATACGCAGTATTTT. The whole variable domain, filled in from reference TRBV7-9 and TRBJ2-3, reads DTGVSQNPRHKITKRGQNVTFRCDPISEHNRLYWYRQTLGQGPEFLTYFQNEAQLEKSRLLSDRFSAERPKGSFSTLEIQRTEQGDSAMYLCASSFSGGTDTQYFGPGTRLTVL.

The chain has TRBV5-1 and TRBJ1-1, with 8 bases identical to TRBD1. This CDR3 region has 14 residues. The junction had 10 bases not matched to a gene; V was cut back by 4 bases and J by 8 bases. From germline, CDR1 is SGHRS and CDR2 YFSETQ. The CDR3 DNA is TGCGCCAGCAGCCCCGGACAGGGAGGAGGCGAAGCTTTCTTT. Translated, it gives CASSPGQGGGEAFF.

The chain employs TRBV7-6 and TRBJ2-2; D uncertain. The CDR3 runs 17 residues. The V end was cut by 2 bases, the J end by 6 bases, with 19 bases between. The germline V gene has CDR1 SGHVS and CDR2 FNYEAQ. This chain's CDR3 is CASSLRFRIAAPGELFF. CDR3 DNA sequence: TGTGCCAGCAGCTTACGGTTTCGCATAGCCGCCCCCGGGGAGCTGTTTTTT.

The chain carries TRBV28 and TRBJ2-5; a possible D gene is TRBD1 (5 bases). The CDR3 is made up of 13 amino acids. V lost 5 bases and J 5 bases, leaving 12 bases between the germline ends. Germline V gives CDR1 MDHEN, CDR2 SYDVKM. CDR3 residues: CASSIQGWETQYF. The CDR3 bases are TGTGCCAGCAGTATTCAGGGCTGGGAGACCCAGTACTTC.

This CDR3 reads CSVVKPGAPYEQFF. The CDR3 DNA sequence: TGCAGCGTTGTGAAGCCCGGGGCGCCTTATGAGCAGTTCTTC. This rearrangement joins TRBV29-1 to TRBJ2-1; D is perhaps TRBD1 or TRBD2 (5 bases each). The V and J ends lost 4 bases and 8 bases respectively, with 18 bases between them. CDR3 size: 14 residues. The germline V gene has CDR1 SQVTM and CDR2 ANQGSEA.

The gene calls are TRBV7-2 and TRBJ2-3, with 11 bases fitting TRBD2. Unmatched junction bases numbered 0, after V lost 3 bases and J lost 4 bases. Germline V gives CDR1 SGHTA, CDR2 FQGNSA. The CDR3 totals 14 residues. The CDR3 DNA reads TGTGCCAGCAGCTTTAGCGGGAGGGCAGATACGCAGTATTTT. It encodes CASSFSGRADTQYF.